The 6 T cell receptor beta chains below all came from one sample that was sequenced in a study of OX40 agonist ivuxolimab in advanced cancers. The protocol was immunoSEQ multiplex PCR, while the TCRdb copy is restricted to in-frame clones and leaves out a portion. The repertoire consists of 60,000 or so clones, with approximately 83% occurring once and the leading ten covering roughly 13%. The sequences come from CD4+ or CD8+ T cells sorted from blood, collected in a trial of the OX40 agonist ivuxolimab. The receptor source for this set is an adult with an advanced solid tumor such as melanoma, head and neck, liver or kidney cancer.

The table lists this clone with a few counts. CDR3 residues: CSGLRGAEQYF. The DNA of the CDR3 is TGCAGCGGGCTAAGGGGAGCCGAGCAGTACTTC. The J gene is TRBJ2-7, the V gene TRBV29-1; D might be TRBD1 or TRBD2, each matching 5 bases. Germline assignment: CDR1 SQVTM and CDR2 ANQGSEA. Trimming removed 7 bases from V and 6 bases from J, with 13 bases in between. The CDR3 consists of 11 residues.

The rearrangement links TRBV29-1 to TRBJ2-2; D not certain. Germline lookup yields CDR1 SQVTM and CDR2 ANQGSEA. The CDR3 runs 13 residues. Trimming took off 6 bases at V and 1 base at J, with 9 bases between the two ends. CDR3 protein: CSVKGLNTGELFF. As DNA, the CDR3 is TGCAGCGTGAAGGGTTTGAACACCGGGGAGCTGTTTTTT.

This chain uses TRBV28 with TRBJ2-1; 7 bases map to TRBD2. V was pared by 10 bases and J by 2 bases, with 5 bases of the junction left unmatched. Looked up from germline, CDR1 is MDHEN and CDR2 is SYDVKM. CDR3 length: 13 residues. CDR3 bases: TGTGCCACCTCCGGGACTACCTACAATGAGCAGTTCTTC. It is translated as CATSGTTYNEQFF.

The chain uses TRBV10-3 and TRBJ2-7, with 7 bases fitting TRBD2. V was clipped by 0 bases and J by 2 bases; unmatched bases: 4. The germline gives CDR1 ENHRY, CDR2 SYGVKD. The CDR3 consists of 15 residues. The CDR3 spells CAISESGEGTYEQYF. CDR3 in DNA: TGTGCCATCAGTGAGTCAGGGGAGGGGACCTACGAGCAGTACTTC.

V and J are TRBV6-1 and TRBJ1-5, with D unclear. Trimming shortened V by 4 bases and J by 0 bases, and 7 bases separated the two germline ends. CDR1 and CDR2 (germline): MNHNS, SASEGT. The CDR3 spans 14 residues. CDR3 sequence reads: CASSGEYSNQPQHF. The CDR3 DNA follows: TGTGCCAGCAGTGGGGAGTATAGCAATCAGCCCCAGCATTTT.

The chain carries TRBV7-3 and TRBJ2-7; possibly TRBD1 or TRBD2 for D (5 bases each). Germline V lookup: CDR1 SGHTA, CDR2 FQGTGA. V shed 5 bases and J shed 4 bases, with 15 bases lying between them. CDR3 length equals 14 residues. As DNA, the CDR3 is TGTGCCAGCAGCCCTGGTGCAGGGACGTACGAGCAGTACTTC. It is translated as CASSPGAGTYEQYF.